Shown below are 5 T cell receptor beta chains from a single sample sequenced in a study of OX40 agonist ivuxolimab in advanced cancers. Assay: immunoSEQ multiplex PCR; the TCRdb copy retains only in-frame clones and omits some. This table holds roughly 71,000 clones, 88% found once. Sample: CD4+ or CD8+ T cells sorted from blood, taken in a trial of the OX40 agonist ivuxolimab. These receptors originate from an adult with an advanced solid tumor such as melanoma, head and neck, liver or kidney cancer.

This clone appeared a single time. The chain links TRBV18 to TRBJ2-7, with TRBD1 matching 7 bases. The germline gives CDR1 KGHSH, CDR2 LQKENI. The trim removed 3 bases at V and 2 bases at J, leaving 1 base unmatched. The CDR3 loop spans 13 amino acids. The CDR3 reads CASSPGTAYEQYF. Here the CDR3 DNA reads TGTGCCAGCTCACCTGGGACAGCCTACGAGCAGTACTTC.

The chain combines TRBV7-9 with TRBJ2-1, with D tentatively TRBD2 (7 bases). There are 15 residues in the CDR3. Germline values: CDR1 SEHNR, CDR2 FQNEAQ (reference sequence). Trimming took 0 bases from V and 8 from J, leaving 14 bases between them. Here the CDR3 DNA reads TGTGCCAGCAGCTTAGCGGGGGGGCATTGGGATGAGCAGTTCTTC. Protein: CASSLAGGHWDEQFF.

The chain employs TRBV19 and TRBJ1-5; no reliable D call. The CDR3 covers 15 residues. The germline gives CDR1 LNHDA, CDR2 SQIVND (reference sequence). V lost 7 bases and J 0 bases, leaving 13 bases between the germline ends. Written as DNA, the CDR3 is TGTGCCAGTACCTTAAGTGGGGATAGCAATCAGCCCCAGCATTTT. Its protein product is CASTLSGDSNQPQHF.

Only one count was recorded for this clone. The chain is built from TRBV9 and TRBJ2-3; a weak D match, TRBD2 (7 bases). Trimming shortened V by 4 bases and J by 0 bases, and 15 bases separated the two germline ends. The CDR3 is 16 residues long. The V gene's germline CDR1 is SGDLS and CDR2 YYNGEE. The CDR3 here is CASSRVGGHSTDTQYF. DNA of the CDR3: TGTGCCAGCAGCCGGGTCGGGGGGCATAGCACAGATACGCAGTATTTT.

The CDR3 region has the DNA TGTGCCAGCAGCCTCGGGACTAGCGGGACATACGAGCAGTTCTTC. Translation gives CASSLGTSGTYEQFF. The chain carries TRBV7-9 and TRBJ2-1; 13 nucleotides line up with TRBD2. CDR3 length equals 15 residues. Germline V lookup: CDR1 SEHNR, CDR2 FQNEAQ (reference sequence). V gave up 5 bases and J gave up 10 bases; unmatched junction bases: 8. The variable domain in full, completed from reference TRBV7-9 and TRBJ2-1, reads DTGVSQNPRHKITKRGQNVTFRCDPISEHNRLYWYRQTLGQGPEFLTYFQNEAQLEKSRLLSDRFSAERPKGSFSTLEIQRTEQGDSAMYLCASSLGTSGTYEQFFGPGTRLTVL.